Following are 9 T cell receptor beta chains from one sample sequenced in a study of cytomegalovirus exposure and HLA in healthy donors. With 60 Vbeta and 13 Jbeta primers, the PCR was carried out. TCRdb's table, derived via immunoSEQ multiplex PCR, lists solely in-frame clones and lacks some. The repertoire holds about 70,000 clones, with roughly nine tenths as singletons. Sequencing was carried out using PBMCs. These receptors were collected from a woman aged 25 to 39 in good health and CMV-seropositive.

The chain recombines TRBV18 with TRBJ1-5; TRBD1 might be the D (6 bases). Germline lookup yields CDR1 KGHSH and CDR2 LQKENI. The CDR3 is 13 residues long. The germline V and J ends were trimmed by 4 bases and 4 bases, with 8 bases remaining between them. The CDR3 here is CASSRGQNQPQHF. Written as DNA, the CDR3 is TGTGCCAGCTCACGGGGACAAAATCAGCCCCAGCATTTT. Drawing the rest from reference TRBV18 and TRBJ1-5, the complete variable domain is NAGVMQNPRHLVRRRGQEARLRCSPMKGHSHVYWYRQLPEEGLKFMVYLQKENIIDESGMPKERFSAEFPKEGPSILRIQQVVRGDSAAYFCASSRGQNQPQHFGDGTRLSIL.

V usage is TRBV5-1 and J usage is TRBJ1-3; 8 nucleotides align to TRBD1. CDR3 size: 15 residues. The V segment lost 0 bases and the J segment 2 bases; nucleotides outside the gene matches: 1. The V gene's germline CDR1 is SGHRS and CDR2 YFSETQ. The CDR3 sequence: CASSLEGQAGNTIYF. CDR3 sequence (DNA): TGCGCCAGCAGCTTGGAGGGACAGGCTGGAAACACCATATATTTT. Based on the CDR3 plus reference TRBV5-1 and TRBJ1-3, the full variable domain is KAGVTQTPRYLIKTRGQQVTLSCSPISGHRSVSWYQQTPGQGLQFLFEYFSETQRNKGNFPGRFSGRQFSNSRSEMNVSTLELGDSALYLCASSLEGQAGNTIYFGEGSWLTVV.

This clone was picked up one time. The chain uses TRBV6-6 and TRBJ2-2; TRBD1 aligns across 10 bases. The trim removed 5 bases at V and 7 bases at J, leaving 10 bases unmatched. Germline-derived CDR1 and CDR2 are MNHNY and SVGAGI (reference sequence). The CDR3 contains 16 residues. The CDR3, as DNA: TGTGCCAGCAGTCCCCTCGGACAGGGGGGCGTCGGGGAGCTGTTTTTT. It encodes CASSPLGQGGVGELFF.

This chain connects TRBV7-9 to TRBJ1-1; D possibly corresponds to TRBD1 (6 bases). The V end lost 3 bases, the J end lost 6 bases, and 14 bases lay between the germline ends. This CDR3 spans 14 amino acids. CDR1 and CDR2 from the germline V gene are SEHNR and FQNEAQ (reference sequence). The CDR3 DNA reads as TGTGCCAGCAGCTTCCAAACTAGACAGGCTGAAGCTTTCTTT. This gives the protein CASSFQTRQAEAFF. Based on the CDR3 plus reference TRBV7-9 and TRBJ1-1, the full variable domain is DTGVSQNPRHKITKRGQNVTFRCDPISEHNRLYWYRQTLGQGPEFLTYFQNEAQLEKSRLLSDRFSAERPKGSFSTLEIQRTEQGDSAMYLCASSFQTRQAEAFFGQGTRLTVV.

The chain links TRBV6-5 to TRBJ1-2; 9 nucleotides match TRBD1. J gave up 4 bases and V 5 bases, and 2 bases lay outside the gene matches. Germline values: CDR1 MNHEY, CDR2 SVGAGI. The CDR3 consists of 13 residues. CDR3: CASSPDRGYGYTF. CDR3 in DNA: TGTGCCAGCAGTCCGGACAGGGGCTATGGCTACACCTTC.

This clone was detected only once. This chain connects TRBV7-9 to TRBJ2-7; TRBD1 matches at 7 bases. CDR3 length equals 15 residues. Germline V gene lookup returns CDR1 SEHNR and CDR2 FQNEAQ (reference sequence). The J segment lost 1 base and the V segment lost 1 base, leaving 4 bases of the junction unmatched. The CDR3 coding sequence is TGTGCCAGCAGCTTAGTAGGCAGGGGGTCCTACGAGCAGTACTTC. This codes for CASSLVGRGSYEQYF.

The V and J genes are TRBV5-1 and TRBJ2-2, with TRBD1 as a possible D gene (6 bases). The CDR3 has 16 residues. V was shortened by 5 bases and J by 4 bases, with 18 bases between the two germline ends. Germline CDR1 reads SGHRS; CDR2 reads YFSETQ. CDR3 region: CASSFRQGRGTGELFF. The CDR3 coding sequence is TGCGCCAGCAGTTTCCGCCAGGGGAGAGGCACCGGGGAGCTGTTTTTT.

The rearrangement uses TRBV4-1 and TRBJ2-5, with 7 nucleotides matching TRBD1. The trim removed 4 bases at V and 5 bases at J, leaving 16 bases unmatched. This CDR3 has 17 residues. Germline V gene lookup returns CDR1 MGHRA and CDR2 YSYEKL. The CDR3 loop reads CASSRSARQGSGETQYF. The CDR3 DNA is TGCGCCAGCAGCCGCAGCGCTCGACAGGGCTCCGGTGAGACCCAGTACTTC.

This rearrangement joins TRBV6-1 to TRBJ2-1; D is ambiguous. V was clipped by 2 bases and J by 6 bases, with 14 bases between them. CDR1 and CDR2 (germline): MNHNS, SASEGT. This CDR3 comprises 15 residues. The CDR3 region is CASSEIRRSGNEQFF. The CDR3 DNA reads TGTGCCAGCAGTGAAATCAGAAGGTCGGGCAATGAGCAGTTCTTC.